This TCR beta chain originates from a study of beta chain features in type 1 diabetes. Study-wide context: The patients were much like the healthy donors in age, gender and cell yields.

V lost 5 bases, J lost 4 bases, and 18 bases stayed unmatched. This CDR3 has 19 amino acids. Germline-derived CDR1 and CDR2 are SGHTA and FQGTGA. Note on this clone: Its antigen remains unidentified.

Reverse transcription of all isolated RNA meant that expressed TCRB transcripts were sequenced. Some clones are missing from TCRdb's copy, which holds only in-frame ones; the method was immunoSEQ multiplex PCR. Here the sample spans 50,000 or so clones, roughly two fifths being singletons. Researchers reported sorting CD4+ naive, central memory, regulatory and stem cell-like memory cells via CD45RO/CCR7/CD25/CD127/CD95/CD27. The study's findings and limits: Fewer insertions but more deletions were seen at VDJ junctions in type 1 diabetes patients. Researchers report that Type 1 diabetes patients had moderately but significantly shorter TCRB CDR3s across all four CD4+ subsets.

The V gene is TRBV7-3, the J gene TRBJ2-3, with 10 positions matching TRBD1. The origin of this receptor is a man under 40 with type 1 diabetes. Sequencing was done on a sample of Tregs from blood. The CDR3 loop reads CASSPGQGVRSSSSDTQYF. CDR3 bases: TGTGCCAGCAGCCCCGGACAGGGGGTGAGGTCCTCTAGTTCAGATACGCAGTATTTT.